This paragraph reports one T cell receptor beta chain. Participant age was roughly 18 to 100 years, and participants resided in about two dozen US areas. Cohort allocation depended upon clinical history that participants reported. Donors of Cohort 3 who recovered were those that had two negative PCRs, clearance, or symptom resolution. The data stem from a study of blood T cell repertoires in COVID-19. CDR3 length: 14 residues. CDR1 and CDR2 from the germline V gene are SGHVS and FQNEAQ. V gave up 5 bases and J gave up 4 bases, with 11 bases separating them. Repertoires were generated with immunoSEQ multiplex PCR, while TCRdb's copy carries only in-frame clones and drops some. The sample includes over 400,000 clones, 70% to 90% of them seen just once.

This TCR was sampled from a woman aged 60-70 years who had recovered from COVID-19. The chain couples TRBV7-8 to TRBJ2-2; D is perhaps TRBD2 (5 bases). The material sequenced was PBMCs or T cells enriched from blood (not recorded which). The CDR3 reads CASSLDSSTGELFF. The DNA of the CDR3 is TGTGCCAGCAGCCTGGACTCCTCCACCGGGGAGCTGTTTTTT.